This TCR beta chain was identified in a study of shared clonotypes between healthy human individuals. General observations from the study: Large sequencing depth failed to make sorted-subset sequencing complete, rarefaction showed. Among donors, clonotype sharing was expected to be affected by sequencing depth.

Libraries were prepared by immunoSEQ multiplex PCR; TCRdb keeps only in-frame clonotypes and omits some of them. The repertoire holds 1 million to 1.2 million clones, 77% seen once, with more than 0.85% in the top ten. Concerning this clone: The antigen is not known.

Partitioning of CD4+ cells yielded a CD45RA+ naive subset and a CD45RA-negative memory subset. The receptor's source is a man aged 18 to 29 in good health. Some clones in this sample may be carry-over from other donors' samples. The sample taken for sequencing was memory CD4+ T cells from PBMCs. As for subset: CD45RA-negative fraction.

In DNA form, the CDR3 reads TGTGCCTGGACCCCCGCGGGGGCCGGGGAGCTGTTTTTT. This translates into CAWTPAGAGELFF. The V and J genes are TRBV30 and TRBJ2-2, with 7 positions matching TRBD2. Germline trimming cut 4 bases from V and 6 bases from J; bases unmatched to any gene: 5. Germline CDR1 reads GTSNPN; CDR2 reads SVGIG (reference sequence). CDR3 length: 13 residues. The whole variable domain, filled in from reference TRBV30 and TRBJ2-2, reads SQTIHQWPATLVQPVGSPLSLECTVEGTSNPNLYWYRQAAGRGLQLLFYSVGIGQISSEVPQNLSASRPQDRQFILSSKKLLLSDSGFYLCAWTPAGAGELFFGEGSRLTVL.